This T cell receptor (beta chain) appears in the sequencing data of a study of T cell responses to AZD1222 COVID-19 vaccine. About the research overall: Second-dose timings of about 4 or about 12 weeks were pooled. The study's findings and limits: At study baseline, merely more than 5 AZD1222 recipients were seropositive. Spike-specific TCR breadth and depth went up after people got two AZD1222 doses. A reported finding is that nearly half of spike-specific TCRs target unmutated variant regions.

Profiling relied on immunoSEQ multiplex PCR, and the TCRdb table lists in-frame clones only, not all of them. The sample contains 75,000 to 100,000 clones, around 90% of which appear only once. CDR1 is MNHEY and CDR2 is SVGAGI in the germline V gene. Trimming shortened V by 3 bases and J by 4 bases, and 12 bases separated the two germline ends. The CDR3 loop spans 14 amino acids. Points on this clone: The antigen remains undetermined.

The receptor was derived from an adult in good health. The rearrangement links TRBV6-5 to TRBJ1-2; D remains unclear. The sample in question was peripheral blood, obtained on day 0 of AZD1222 vaccination. The CDR3 DNA is TGTGCCAGCAGTTATCGTCGGTTCGGCTATGGCTACACCTTC. This codes for CASSYRRFGYGYTF.